A selection of T cell receptor beta chains follows, all from one sample in a study of CD8 T cells in ankylosing spondylitis. TCRdb reprocessed the 5' RACE reads with MiXCR, giving one entry per CDR3 protein. The sample comprises a few hundred thousand distinct CDR3 sequences, around 10% of which are singletons, and roughly 9% rests with the top ten. The sample taken for sequencing was blood, either unsorted or a sorted T cell fraction (not recorded which). Source of these receptors: a female donor with ankylosing spondylitis or in good health (not recorded which). The CDR3 runs from the conserved cysteine through the conserved F or W. The order of the fields is D gene, clone size, V gene, J gene, CDR3 protein, CDR3 DNA. D genes are given only for firm matches. Clone size is stated in some rows and not others, as once, few, many or a class when expanded.

NA	many	TRBV14	TRBJ2-7	CASSQEGRSYEQYF	TGTGCCAGCAGCCAAGAAGGCAGATCCTACGAGCAGTACTTC
NA	many	TRBV5-1	TRBJ1-6	CASSPTQGGGSPLHF	TGCGCCAGCAGCCCGACACAGGGAGGGGGATCACCCCTCCACTTT
NA	NA	TRBV7-9	TRBJ2-1	CASSLEVGGGDNEQFF	TGTGCCAGCAGCTTAGAGGTGGGAGGCGGGGACAATGAGCAGTTCTTC
NA	many	TRBV11-2	TRBJ2-1	CASMRVVEQFF	TGTGCCAGCATGCGAGTTGTTGAGCAGTTCTTC
TRBD1	many	TRBV20-1	TRBJ2-5	CSAQGQDGHETQYF	TGCAGTGCCCAGGGACAGGATGGCCACGAGACCCAGTACTTC
NA	NA	TRBV28	TRBJ2-1	CASSHIPGLGGNEQLF	TGTGCCAGCAGCCACATTCCGGGACTAGGGGGCAATGAGCAGCTCTTC
NA	NA	TRBV12-3/TRBV12-4	TRBJ2-7	CASSFTQSSYEQYF	TGTGCCAGCAGTTTTACCCAAAGCTCCTACGAGCAGTACTTC
NA	many	TRBV6-1	TRBJ1-4	CASSEGLAEKLFF	TGTGCCAGCAGTGAAGGCCTGGCTGAAAAACTGTTTTTT
NA	many	TRBV20-1	TRBJ1-2	CSAPGGGHGYTF	TGCAGTGCCCCGGGAGGGGGGCATGGCTACACCTTC
NA	many	TRBV5-1	TRBJ1-2	CASSFSASEDGYTF	TGCGCCAGCAGCTTTTCGGCGTCGGAGGATGGCTACACCTTC
NA	many	TRBV28	TRBJ2-1	CASRPGAVGEQFF	TGTGCCAGCAGACCGGGAGCTGTGGGTGAGCAGTTCTTC
NA	many	TRBV5-5	TRBJ1-5	CASSPGWGNQPQHF	TGTGCCAGCAGCCCCGGGTGGGGCAATCAGCCCCAGCATTTT
NA	many	TRBV3-1	TRBJ1-5	CASSQDRGGQPQHF	TGTGCCAGCAGCCAAGACAGGGGAGGACAGCCCCAGCATTTT
NA	NA	TRBV5-1	TRBJ2-7	CASSLGLGSTYEQYF	TGCGCCAGCAGCTTGGGTCTCGGCTCAACCTACGAGCAGTACTTC
NA	many	TRBV3-1	TRBJ2-1	CASSQGFPSYEQFF	TGTGCCAGCAGCCAAGGCTTTCCTTCCTATGAGCAGTTCTTC
NA	many	TRBV6-1	TRBJ2-1	CASRSWDLTYYNEQFF	TGTGCCAGCAGATCCTGGGACCTTACCTATTACAATGAGCAGTTCTTC
NA	few	TRBV3-1	TRBJ2-1	CASSQGFGGNNEQFF	TGTGCCAGCAGCCAAGGATTTGGTGGAAACAATGAGCAGTTCTTC
TRBD2	NA	TRBV18	TRBJ2-7	CASSPLSVGGLYEQYF	TGTGCCAGCTCACCACTCTCGGTGGGAGGGCTGTACGAGCAGTACTTC
NA	many	TRBV9	TRBJ1-6	CASSRVGNSPLHF	TGTGCCAGCAGCAGGGTTGGTAATTCACCCCTCCACTTT
TRBD1	few	TRBV5-6	TRBJ2-7	CASSWTGADYEQYF	TGTGCCAGCAGCTGGACAGGGGCGGATTACGAGCAGTACTTC
TRBD1	many	TRBV5-1	TRBJ1-6	CASSPRTGGSNSPLHF	TGCGCCAGCAGCCCAAGGACAGGGGGCTCTAATTCACCCCTCCACTTT
TRBD2	many	TRBV6-2/TRBV6-3	TRBJ2-7	CASDWGLASPPVNF	TGTGCCAGCGATTGGGGACTAGCGAGTCCACCCGTGAACTTC
TRBD1	NA	TRBV10-3	TRBJ2-1	CAISPTGTGENEQFF	TGTGCCATCAGTCCTACCGGGACAGGGGAGAATGAGCAGTTCTTC
NA	many	TRBV20-1	TRBJ1-6	CSALRDSNSPLHF	TGCAGTGCTCTCCGGGATTCCAATTCACCCCTCCACTTT
NA	NA	TRBV5-6	TRBJ1-5	CASSNKHRDGVSPQHF	TGTGCCAGCAGCAACAAACACCGGGACGGGGTTTCGCCCCAGCATTTT
NA	NA	TRBV19	TRBJ1-1	CASSAGHLGHTEAFF	TGTGCCAGTAGTGCAGGACACCTCGGGCACACTGAAGCTTTCTTT
TRBD1	NA	TRBV5-1	TRBJ2-7	CASSLVRDRSYEQYF	TGCGCCAGCAGCTTGGTGCGGGACAGGTCGTACGAGCAGTACTTC
NA	many	TRBV20-1	TRBJ2-7	CSARGVGSHPF	TGCAGTGCTAGAGGTGTAGGAAGCCACCCATTC
TRBD2	few	TRBV5-1	TRBJ2-2	CASSLAGPFTGELFF	TGCGCCAGCTCCCTAGCGGGTCCTTTCACCGGGGAGCTGTTTTTT
TRBD2	few	TRBV12-3/TRBV12-4	TRBJ2-1	CASSLNILAGGEQFF	TGTGCCAGCAGTTTAAATATTCTAGCGGGGGGTGAGCAGTTCTTC
TRBD2	many	TRBV29-1	TRBJ2-5	CSALGLNQETQYF	TGCAGCGCTTTGGGACTAAACCAAGAGACCCAGTACTTC
TRBD2	few	TRBV9	TRBJ2-1	CASSVNSGGYNEQFF	TGTGCCAGCAGCGTTAACTCGGGGGGCTACAATGAGCAGTTCTTC